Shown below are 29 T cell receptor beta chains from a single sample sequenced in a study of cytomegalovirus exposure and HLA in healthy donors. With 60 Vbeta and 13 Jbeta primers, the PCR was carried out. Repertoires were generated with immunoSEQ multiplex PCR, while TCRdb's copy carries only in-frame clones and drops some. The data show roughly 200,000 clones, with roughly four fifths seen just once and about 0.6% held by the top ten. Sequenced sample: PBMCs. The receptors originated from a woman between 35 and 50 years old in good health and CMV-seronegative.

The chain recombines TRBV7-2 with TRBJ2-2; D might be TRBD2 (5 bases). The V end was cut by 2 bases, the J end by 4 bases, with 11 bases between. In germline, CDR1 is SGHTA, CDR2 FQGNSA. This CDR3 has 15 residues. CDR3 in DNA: TGTGCCAGCAGCTTATACGGGGTTGGCACCGGGGAGCTGTTTTTT. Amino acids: CASSLYGVGTGELFF. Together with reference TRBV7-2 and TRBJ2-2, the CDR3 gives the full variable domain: GAGVSQSPSNKVTEKGKDVELRCDPISGHTALYWYRQSLGQGLEFLIYFQGNSAPDKSGLPSDRFSAERTGGSVSTLTIQRTQQEDSAVYLCASSLYGVGTGELFFGEGSRLTVL.

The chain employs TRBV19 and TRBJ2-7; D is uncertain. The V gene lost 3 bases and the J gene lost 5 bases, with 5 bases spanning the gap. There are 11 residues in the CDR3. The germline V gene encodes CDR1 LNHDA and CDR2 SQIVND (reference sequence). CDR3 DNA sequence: TGTGCCAGTAGTATTGGGCACGAGCAGTACTTC. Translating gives CASSIGHEQYF.

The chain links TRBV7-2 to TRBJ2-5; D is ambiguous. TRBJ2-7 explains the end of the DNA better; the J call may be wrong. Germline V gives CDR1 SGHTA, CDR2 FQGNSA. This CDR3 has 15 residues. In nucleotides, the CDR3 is TGTGCCAGCAGCTTAGCAGGTAAACCCTACTACGAGCAGTACTTC. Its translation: CASSLAGKPYYEQYF.

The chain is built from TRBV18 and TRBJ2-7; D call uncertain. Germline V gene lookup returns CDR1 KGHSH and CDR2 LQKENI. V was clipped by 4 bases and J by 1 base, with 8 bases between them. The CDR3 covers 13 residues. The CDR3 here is CASSLSASYEQYF. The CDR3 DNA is TGTGCCAGCTCACTAAGTGCGTCCTACGAGCAGTACTTC.

As DNA, the CDR3 is TGTGCCAGCAGCGAGGACAGTCTGAACACTGAAGCTTTCTTT. Its translation: CASSEDSLNTEAFF. This chain joins TRBV9 and TRBJ1-1; D might be TRBD1 (6 bases). Germline V gives CDR1 SGDLS, CDR2 YYNGEE. This CDR3 spans 14 amino acids. Deletions cut 3 bases from V and 0 bases from J, with 9 bases between.

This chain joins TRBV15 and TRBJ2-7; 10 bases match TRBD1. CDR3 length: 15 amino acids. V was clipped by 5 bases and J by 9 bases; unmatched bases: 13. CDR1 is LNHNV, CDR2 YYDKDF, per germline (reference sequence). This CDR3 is CATSHRDRGYDGQYF. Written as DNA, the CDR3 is TGTGCCACCAGCCACCGGGACAGGGGTTACGACGGGCAGTACTTC.

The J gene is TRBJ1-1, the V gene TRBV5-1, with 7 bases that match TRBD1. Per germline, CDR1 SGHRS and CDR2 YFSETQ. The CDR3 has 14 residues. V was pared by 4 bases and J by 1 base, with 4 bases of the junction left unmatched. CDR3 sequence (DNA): TGCGCCAGCAGCCAACACAGGGGGAACACTGAAGCTTTCTTT. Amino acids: CASSQHRGNTEAFF. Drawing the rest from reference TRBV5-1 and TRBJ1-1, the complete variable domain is KAGVTQTPRYLIKTRGQQVTLSCSPISGHRSVSWYQQTPGQGLQFLFEYFSETQRNKGNFPGRFSGRQFSNSRSEMNVSTLELGDSALYLCASSQHRGNTEAFFGQGTRLTVV.

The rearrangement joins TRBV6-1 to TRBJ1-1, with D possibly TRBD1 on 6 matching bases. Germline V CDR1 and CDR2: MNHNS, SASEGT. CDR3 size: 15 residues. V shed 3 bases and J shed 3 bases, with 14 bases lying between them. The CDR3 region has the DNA TGTGCCAGCAGTGAGCAGAGGACAGCCTACACTGAAGCTTTCTTT. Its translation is CASSEQRTAYTEAFF.

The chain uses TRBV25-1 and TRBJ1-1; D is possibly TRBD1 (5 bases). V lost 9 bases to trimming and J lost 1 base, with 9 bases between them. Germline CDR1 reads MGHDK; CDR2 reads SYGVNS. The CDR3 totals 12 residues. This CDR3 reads CASARGNTEAFF. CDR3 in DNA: TGTGCCAGTGCTAGGGGGAACACTGAAGCTTTCTTT.

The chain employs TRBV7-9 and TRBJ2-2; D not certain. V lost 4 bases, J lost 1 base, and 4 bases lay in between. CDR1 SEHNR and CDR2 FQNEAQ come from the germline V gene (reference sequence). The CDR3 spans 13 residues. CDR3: CASSYGNTGELFF. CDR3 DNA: TGTGCCAGCAGCTACGGGAACACCGGGGAGCTGTTTTTT.

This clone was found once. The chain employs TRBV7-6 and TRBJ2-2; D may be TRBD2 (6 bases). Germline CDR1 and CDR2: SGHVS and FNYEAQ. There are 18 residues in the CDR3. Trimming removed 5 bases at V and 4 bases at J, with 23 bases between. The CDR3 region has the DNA TGTGCCAGCAGCAAGGGACTCCATGGGTTAGTGGGCACCGGGGAGCTGTTTTTT. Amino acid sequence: CASSKGLHGLVGTGELFF.

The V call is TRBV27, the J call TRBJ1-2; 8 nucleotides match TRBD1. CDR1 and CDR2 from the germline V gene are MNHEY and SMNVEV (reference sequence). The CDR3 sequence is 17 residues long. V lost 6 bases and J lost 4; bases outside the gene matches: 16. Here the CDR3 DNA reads TGTGCCAGCAGCCTTACGGTACCCAGGGGGCGAAGCTATGGCTACACCTTC. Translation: CASSLTVPRGRSYGYTF.

CDR3 nucleotide sequence: TGTGCCAGCAGCTTAGCGGGGGCGTCCGGCGGGGAGCTGTTTTTT. Residues: CASSLAGASGGELFF. The chain joins TRBV7-2 to TRBJ2-2, with a weak D call TRBD1 (6 bases). Germline lookup yields CDR1 SGHTA and CDR2 FQGNSA. Between the trimmed V and J ends, which lost 0 bases and 7 bases, there was a span of 12 bases. This CDR3 is built from 15 residues.

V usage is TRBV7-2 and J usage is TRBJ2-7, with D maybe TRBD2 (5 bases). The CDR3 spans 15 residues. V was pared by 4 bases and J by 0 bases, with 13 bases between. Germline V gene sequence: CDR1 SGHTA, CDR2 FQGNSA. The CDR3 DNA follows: TGTGCCAGCAGCTCCGGGGTGGATAGCTCCTACGAGCAGTACTTC. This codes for CASSSGVDSSYEQYF.

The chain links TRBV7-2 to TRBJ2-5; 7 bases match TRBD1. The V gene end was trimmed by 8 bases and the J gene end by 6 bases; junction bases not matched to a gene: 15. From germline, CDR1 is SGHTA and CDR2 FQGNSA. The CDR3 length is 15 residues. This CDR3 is CASREGAATGQTQYF. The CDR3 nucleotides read TGTGCCAGCCGTGAGGGGGCGGCTACCGGACAGACCCAGTACTTC.

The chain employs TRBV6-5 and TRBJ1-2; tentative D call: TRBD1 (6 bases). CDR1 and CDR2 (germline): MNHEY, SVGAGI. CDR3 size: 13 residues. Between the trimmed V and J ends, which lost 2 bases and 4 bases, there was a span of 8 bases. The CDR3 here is CASSYNRAYGYTF. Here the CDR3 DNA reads TGTGCCAGCAGTTACAACAGGGCCTATGGCTACACCTTC.

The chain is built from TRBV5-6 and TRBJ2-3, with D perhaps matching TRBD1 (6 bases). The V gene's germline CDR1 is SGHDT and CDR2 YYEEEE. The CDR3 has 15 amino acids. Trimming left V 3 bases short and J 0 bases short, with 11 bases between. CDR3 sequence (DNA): TGTGCCAGCAGCTCAGGACAGTTTAGCACAGATACGCAGTATTTT. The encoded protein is CASSSGQFSTDTQYF.

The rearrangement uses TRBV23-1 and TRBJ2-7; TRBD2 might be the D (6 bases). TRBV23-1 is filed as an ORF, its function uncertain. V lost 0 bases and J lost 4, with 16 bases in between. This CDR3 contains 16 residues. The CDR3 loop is CASSQSLAGTEYEQYF. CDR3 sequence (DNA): TGCGCCAGCAGTCAATCGCTCGCAGGGACTGAATACGAGCAGTACTTC.

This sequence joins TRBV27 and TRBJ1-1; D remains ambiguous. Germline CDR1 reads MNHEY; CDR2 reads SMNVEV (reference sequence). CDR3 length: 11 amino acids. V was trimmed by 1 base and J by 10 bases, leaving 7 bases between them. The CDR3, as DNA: TGTGCCAGCAGTTTATTTGGCAGAGCTTTCTTT. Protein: CASSLFGRAFF.

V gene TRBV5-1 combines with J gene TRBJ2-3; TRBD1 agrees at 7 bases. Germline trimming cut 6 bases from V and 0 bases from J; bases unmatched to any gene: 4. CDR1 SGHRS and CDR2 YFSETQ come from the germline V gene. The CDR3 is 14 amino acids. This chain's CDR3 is CASIRGGSTDTQYF. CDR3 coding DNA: TGCGCCAGCATCCGAGGGGGCAGCACAGATACGCAGTATTTT.

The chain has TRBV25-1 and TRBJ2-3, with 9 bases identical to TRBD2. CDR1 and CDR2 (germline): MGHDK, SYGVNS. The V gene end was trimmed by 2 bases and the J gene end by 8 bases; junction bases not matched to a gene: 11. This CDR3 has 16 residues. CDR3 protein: CASSEVERGVDATQYF. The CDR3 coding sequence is TGTGCCAGCAGTGAAGTAGAGCGGGGGGTCGACGCTACGCAGTATTTT.

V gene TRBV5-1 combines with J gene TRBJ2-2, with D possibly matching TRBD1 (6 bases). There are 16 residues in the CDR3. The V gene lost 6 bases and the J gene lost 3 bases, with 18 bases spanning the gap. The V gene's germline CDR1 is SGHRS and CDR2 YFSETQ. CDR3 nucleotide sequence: TGCGCCAGCAACATTAATCCAGGGGTCGACACCGGGGAGCTGTTTTTT. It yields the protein CASNINPGVDTGELFF.

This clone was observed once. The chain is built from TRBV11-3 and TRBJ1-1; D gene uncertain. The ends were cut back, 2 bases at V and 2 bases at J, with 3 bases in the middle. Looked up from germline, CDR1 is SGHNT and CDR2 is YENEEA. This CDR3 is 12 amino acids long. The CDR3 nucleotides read TGTGCCAGCAGCTTACCAAACACTGAAGCTTTCTTT. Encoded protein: CASSLPNTEAFF. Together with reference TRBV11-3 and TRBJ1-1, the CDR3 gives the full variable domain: EAGVVQSPRYKIIEKKQPVAFWCNPISGHNTLYWYLQNLGQGPELLIRYENEEAVDDSQLPKDRFSAERLKGVDSTLKIQPAELGDSAVYLCASSLPNTEAFFGQGTRLTVV.

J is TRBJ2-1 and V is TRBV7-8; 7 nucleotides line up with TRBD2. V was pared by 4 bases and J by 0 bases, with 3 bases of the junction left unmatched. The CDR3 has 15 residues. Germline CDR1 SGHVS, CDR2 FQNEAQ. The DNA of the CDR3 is TGTGCCAGCAGCTGGGGACTAAGCTCCTACAATGAGCAGTTCTTC. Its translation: CASSWGLSSYNEQFF.

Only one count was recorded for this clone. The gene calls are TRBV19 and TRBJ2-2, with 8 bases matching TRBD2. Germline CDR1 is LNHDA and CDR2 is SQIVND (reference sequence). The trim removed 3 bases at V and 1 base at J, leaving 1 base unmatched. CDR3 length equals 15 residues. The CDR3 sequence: CASSILAGNTGELFF. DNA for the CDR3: TGTGCCAGTAGTATTCTAGCGGGGAACACCGGGGAGCTGTTTTTT.

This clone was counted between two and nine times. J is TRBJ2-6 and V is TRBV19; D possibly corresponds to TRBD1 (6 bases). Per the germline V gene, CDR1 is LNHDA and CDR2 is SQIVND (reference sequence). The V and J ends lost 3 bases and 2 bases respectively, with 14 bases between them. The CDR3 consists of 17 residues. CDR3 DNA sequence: TGTGCCAGTAGTATTACGGCGCGACAGGCTGGGGCCAACGTCCTGACTTTC. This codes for CASSITARQAGANVLTF. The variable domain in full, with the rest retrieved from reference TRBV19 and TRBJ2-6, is DGGITQSPKYLFRKEGQNVTLSCEQNLNHDAMYWYRQDPGQGLRLIYYSQIVNDFQKGDIAEGYSVSREKKESFPLTVTSAQKNPTAFYLCASSITARQAGANVLTFGAGSRLTVL.

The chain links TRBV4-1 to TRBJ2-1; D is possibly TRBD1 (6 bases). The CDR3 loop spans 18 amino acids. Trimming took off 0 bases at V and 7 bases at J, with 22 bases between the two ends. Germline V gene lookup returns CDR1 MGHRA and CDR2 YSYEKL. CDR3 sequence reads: CASSQEVGGLLLENEQFF. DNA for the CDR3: TGCGCCAGCAGCCAAGAGGTAGGGGGTCTACTCTTAGAGAATGAGCAGTTCTTC.

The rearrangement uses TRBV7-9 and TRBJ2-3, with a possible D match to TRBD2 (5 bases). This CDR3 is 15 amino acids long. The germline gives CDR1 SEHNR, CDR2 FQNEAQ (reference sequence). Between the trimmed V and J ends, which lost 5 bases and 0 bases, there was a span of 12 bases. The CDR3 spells CASSRGSPSTDTQYF. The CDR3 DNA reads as TGTGCCAGCAGCCGAGGGAGTCCTAGCACAGATACGCAGTATTTT.

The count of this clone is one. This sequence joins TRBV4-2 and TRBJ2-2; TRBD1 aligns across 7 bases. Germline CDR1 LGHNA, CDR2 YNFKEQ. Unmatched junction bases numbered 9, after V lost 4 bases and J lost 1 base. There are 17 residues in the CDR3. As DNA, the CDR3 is TGTGCCAGCAGCCGCCAAACCGGGACAGTGAACACCGGGGAGCTGTTTTTT. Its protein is CASSRQTGTVNTGELFF.